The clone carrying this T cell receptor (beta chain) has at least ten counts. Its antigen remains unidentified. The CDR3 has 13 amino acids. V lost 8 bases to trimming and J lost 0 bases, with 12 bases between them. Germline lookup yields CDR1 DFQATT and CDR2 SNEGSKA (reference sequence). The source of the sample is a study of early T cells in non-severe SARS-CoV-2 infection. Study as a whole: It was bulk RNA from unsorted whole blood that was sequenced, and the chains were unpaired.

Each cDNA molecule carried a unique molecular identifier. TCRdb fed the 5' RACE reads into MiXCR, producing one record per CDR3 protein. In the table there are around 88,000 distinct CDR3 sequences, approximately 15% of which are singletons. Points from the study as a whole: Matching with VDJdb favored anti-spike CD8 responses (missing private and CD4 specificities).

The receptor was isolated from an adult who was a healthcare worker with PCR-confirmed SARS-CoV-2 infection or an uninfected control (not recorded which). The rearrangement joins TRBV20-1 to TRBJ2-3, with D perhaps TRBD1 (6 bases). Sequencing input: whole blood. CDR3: CSYRVISTDTQYF. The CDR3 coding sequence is TGCAGTTACAGGGTAATCAGCACAGATACGCAGTATTTT.